The 2 T cell receptor beta chains listed next were all sequenced from one sample in a study of tumor and adjacent non-tumor tissue in lung cancer. The template was RNA from unsorted bulk tissue. A modified ARM-PCR protocol with three rounds of nested PCR amplified TCRbeta. Each CDR3 protein is one row after TCRdb ran MiXCR on the multiplex PCR reads. The table includes about 80,000 distinct CDR3 sequences, approximately 77% detected once. Sequenced sample: lung tumor tissue. These TCRs come from a woman aged 40 to 49 with non-small cell lung cancer.

Concerning this clonotype: One junction end disagrees with the germline gene, perhaps due to a read error. The rearrangement joins TRBV10-2 to TRBJ2-7; 12 positions match TRBD2. Germline loops: CDR1 WSHSY, CDR2 SAAADI. This CDR3 spans 16 amino acids. CDR3 DNA: TGCGTCAGCGACCGACTAGCGGGAGCCCGGGCCTACGAGCAGTACTTC. It yields the protein CVSDRLAGARAYEQYF.

In its sample, this clonotype was seen many times. The J gene is TRBJ2-1, the V gene TRBV5-5; possibly TRBD1 or TRBD2 for D (5 bases each). The CDR3 is 17 amino acids. The germline CDR1 and CDR2 sequences are SGHKS and YYEKEE (reference sequence). The ends were cut back, 3 bases at V and 0 bases at J, with 16 bases in the middle. The DNA for the CDR3 is TGTGCCAGCAGCTCCCCCGCCGGGGCTCTCTCCTACAATGAGCAGTTCTTC. This encodes CASSSPAGALSYNEQFF.